This entry concerns a single T cell receptor (delta chain). Which antigen it targets is not known. No base-level quality is on record; no much larger clone is a single base apart. The sample contains more than one DNA sequence encoding this CDR3. Trimmed from V: 4 bases; trimmed from J: 1 base; junction bases lacking a gene match: 29. Sequences TSWWSYY (CDR1) and QGS (CDR2) are obtained from the germline V gene. Taken from cysteine to phenylalanine, the CDR3 has 23 residues. Of all the DNA, just the CDR3 is kept, 69 bases in frame from base 1. This specimen comes from a study of Vδ1+ human thymocytes listed by TCRdb under 2018. A note on the overall study: As a data resource, the study described the mRNA-level TRG and TRD CDR3 repertoires of highly purified Vdelta1+ thymocytes obtained from young children. The multiplex-based CDR3 amplicon strategy had previously been validated against 5'RACE-based CDR3 amplicon generation methods. Results and caveats for the whole study, not just this receptor: Although sort purity was high, 20% to 25% of thymic TRD sequences were Vdelta2 (with a few Vdelta3), in contrast to the peripheral blood Vdelta1+ controls. In contrast to oligoclonal peripheral blood repertoires, thymic TRG and TRD repertoires appeared to be highly polyclonal with Gaussian CDR3 length distributions. No clustering by age or sex was observed, so analyses did not stratify donors by these variables. The authors advised highly purified populations and single-cell validation, since unexpected Vdelta2 sequences could cause misinterpretation of bulk repertoire data. Numerous TRG clonotypes were shared among donors (up to about 6.9x10^3), while TRD repertoires were essentially private (a maximum of roughly 100 shared).

Thymic samples were depleted of alphabeta T cells, then CD3+ TCRVdelta1+ TCRVdelta2- thymocytes were FACS-sorted. Sorted Vdelta1+ thymocyte purity ranged from 98% to 99.6%. Thymic specimens came from seven to nine paediatric patients undergoing corrective cardiac surgery, aged from about 5 days to 16 months. After the thymic tissue was dispersed, mononuclear cells were isolated using a Histopaque-1077 density gradient. For staining, the antibodies used were anti-TCRVdelta1 clone TS8.2, anti-TCRVdelta2 clone B6, anti-CD3 clone HIT3a and anti-TCRalphabeta clone IP26. RNA extraction was performed with the RNeasy mini kit, and reverse transcription was done with Superscript III. To generate the CDR3 amplicons, a multiplex PCR was run using pooled V-gene forward primers together with a constant-region reverse primer that carried Illumina adaptor overhangs. After gel purification, amplicons were indexed with Nextera index primers over around 8 extra PCR cycles and were then purified with AMPure XP beads. Sequencing of the libraries was done on an Illumina MiSeq using paired-end 250 bp reads, dual indexing and a roughly 20% PhiX spike-in. Per the source publication's procedure: Reads were quality checked with FastQC, and TRG read pairs were merged with ea-utils fastq-join. IMGT/HighV-QUEST was used to annotate sequences, retaining only productive sequences with an unambiguous V-gene assignment, and each clonotype was defined by an identical CDR3 sequence. For downstream analysis, the tools were VDJtools 1.1.1, tcR 2.2.3, Treemap and vegan Shannon diversity in R 3.4.4. TCRdb called clones anew from the public reads via CATT; matching DNA rows were later pooled. TCRdb, not the authors, supplied the V and J calls. In this sample the table shows about 75,000 delta-chain clones, approximately 37% of which occur a single time. The ten largest clones take up roughly 0.25% of the sample.

The sequence links TRDV1 to TRDJ1, and 8 junctional nucleotides match TRDD3. Sample: Vdelta1+ gamma-delta thymocytes from the thymus. The sample's cell subset or site label is to be understood as: FACS-sorted CD3+ TCRalphabeta- TCRVdelta1+ TCRVdelta2- thymocytes. This TCR was recovered from a boy in the first two years of life who had congenital heart surgery. The DNA reads TGTGCTCTTGGGGCCCCATTGGGTCTTCCATCTGTACTGGGGGCCATCTCCACCGATAAACTCATCTTT. It encodes CALGAPLGLPSVLGAISTDKLIF.